A single sample gave rise to the 28 T cell receptor beta chains below, sequenced in a study of blood T cell repertoires in COVID-19. TCRdb keeps only in-frame clones here, not all; method: immunoSEQ multiplex PCR. Among about 250,000 clones listed, about 89% were seen once. The sample consisted of peripheral blood. The receptor set was obtained from an older woman who had recovered from COVID-19.

The chain couples TRBV19 to TRBJ2-7; no clear D. With 6 bases removed from V and 0 bases from J, the gap between germline ends came to 9 bases. The CDR3 contains 13 residues. CDR1 is LNHDA, CDR2 SQIVND, per germline (reference sequence). Here the CDR3 DNA reads TGTGCCAGTAGGGGCTCGGCCTCCTACGAGCAGTACTTC. Translation gives CASRGSASYEQYF.

This clone came up once. V gene TRBV10-3 combines with J gene TRBJ1-4; 10 nucleotides match TRBD1. This CDR3 comprises 15 residues. Trimming took 5 bases from V and 7 from J; bases not matched to a gene: 7. The germline V gene has CDR1 ENHRY and CDR2 SYGVKD. CDR3 loop: CAISPTGTGVEKLFF. As DNA, the CDR3 is TGTGCCATCAGTCCTACCGGGACAGGGGTTGAAAAACTGTTTTTT.

J is TRBJ2-7 and V is TRBV4-2; D is ambiguous. CDR1 and CDR2 from the germline V gene are LGHNA and YNFKEQ. V was pared by 0 bases and J by 1 base, with 13 bases between. The CDR3 is 16 amino acids. The CDR3 here is CASSQDFSGYSYEQYF. The CDR3 DNA follows: TGTGCCAGCAGCCAAGATTTTTCAGGCTATTCCTACGAGCAGTACTTC.

The chain joins TRBV20-1 to TRBJ1-2; perhaps TRBD1 as D (5 bases). The CDR3 is made up of 12 amino acids. Looked up from germline, CDR1 is DFQATT and CDR2 is SNEGSKA (reference sequence). The V and J ends lost 3 bases and 5 bases respectively, with 10 bases between them. The CDR3 nucleotides are TGCAGTGCTAGTGATAGGGGTTATGGCTACACCTTC. Residues: CSASDRGYGYTF.

DNA of the CDR3: TGCGCCAGCAGCCCGCACTTTTCGGGGGAGCTGTTTTTT. This gives the protein CASSPHFSGELFF. J is TRBJ2-2 and V is TRBV5-1; no clear D. CDR1 is SGHRS, CDR2 YFSETQ, per germline. The CDR3 consists of 13 residues. V was pared by 4 bases and J by 8 bases, with 12 bases between.

The chain's CDR3 is CASSEGQFGNQETQYF. The CDR3, as DNA: TGTGCCAGCAGTGAAGGACAGTTCGGAAACCAAGAGACCCAGTACTTC. The chain is built from TRBV25-1 and TRBJ2-5; D possibly corresponds to TRBD1 (6 bases). Germline assignment: CDR1 MGHDK and CDR2 SYGVNS. V lost 2 bases and J lost 0, with 13 bases in between. This CDR3 contains 16 residues.

V gene TRBV11-3 combines with J gene TRBJ1-6; weak D call: TRBD1 (5 bases). Trimming took off 1 base at V and 8 bases at J, with 9 bases between the two ends. This CDR3 contains 14 residues. Germline assignment: CDR1 SGHNT and CDR2 YENEEA. CDR3 nucleotide sequence: TGTGCCAGCAGCTTAGGGGGCAGCCATTCACCCCTCCACTTT. Protein sequence: CASSLGGSHSPLHF.

V gene TRBV18 combines with J gene TRBJ2-7, with unresolved D. From germline, CDR1 is KGHSH and CDR2 LQKENI. CDR3 size: 17 residues. Trimming left V 1 base short and J 1 base short, with 17 bases between. In DNA form, the CDR3 reads TGTGCCAGCTCACCACGAAGTTCCACCGTCAGTTCCTACGAGCAGTACTTC. Translation gives CASSPRSSTVSSYEQYF.

The CDR3, as DNA: TGTGCCAGCAGTGAAGGGAGTGCGGGCTTCAGCGAGCAGTACTTC. Translating it yields CASSEGSAGFSEQYF. V and J are TRBV6-1 and TRBJ2-7, with a tentative D call TRBD2 (5 bases). This CDR3 is 15 amino acids long. With 1 base removed from V and 6 bases from J, the gap between germline ends came to 16 bases. Germline values: CDR1 MNHNS, CDR2 SASEGT.

This sequence joins TRBV18 and TRBJ2-1; D is possibly TRBD1 (5 bases). CDR1 is KGHSH, CDR2 LQKENI, per germline. The CDR3 covers 17 residues. V was shortened by 3 bases and J by 0 bases, with 15 bases between the two germline ends. CDR3 DNA sequence: TGTGCCAGCTCACCCTCCCCAGGGTATAGCTCCTACAATGAGCAGTTCTTC. Encoded protein: CASSPSPGYSSYNEQFF. The full variable domain, its missing parts supplied by reference TRBV18 and TRBJ2-1, is NAGVMQNPRHLVRRRGQEARLRCSPMKGHSHVYWYRQLPEEGLKFMVYLQKENIIDESGMPKERFSAEFPKEGPSILRIQQVVRGDSAAYFCASSPSPGYSSYNEQFFGPGTRLTVL.

V usage is TRBV4-3 and J usage is TRBJ2-5; TRBD2 might be the D (7 bases). Germline CDR1 and CDR2: LGHNA and YSLEER. This CDR3 comprises 15 residues. V was pared by 4 bases and J by 3 bases, with 15 bases between. CDR3 amino acids: CASSPEGGGEETQYF. In DNA, the CDR3 is TGCGCCAGCAGCCCCGAAGGGGGGGGTGAAGAGACCCAGTACTTC.

The chain has TRBV5-1 and TRBJ2-1; 14 bases line up with TRBD2. The CDR3 is made up of 17 amino acids. CDR1 and CDR2 from the germline V gene are SGHRS and YFSETQ. Trimming removed 4 bases from V and 0 bases from J; junction bases left unmatched: 3. This chain's CDR3 is CASSRTSGGSSYNEQFF. Written as DNA, the CDR3 is TGCGCCAGCAGCCGGACTAGCGGGGGGTCCTCCTACAATGAGCAGTTCTTC. The variable domain in full, completed from reference TRBV5-1 and TRBJ2-1, reads KAGVTQTPRYLIKTRGQQVTLSCSPISGHRSVSWYQQTPGQGLQFLFEYFSETQRNKGNFPGRFSGRQFSNSRSEMNVSTLELGDSALYLCASSRTSGGSSYNEQFFGPGTRLTVL.

This chain uses TRBV10-3 with TRBJ2-3; D not resolved. Between the trimmed V and J ends, which lost 0 bases and 0 bases, there was a span of 7 bases. Germline lookup yields CDR1 ENHRY and CDR2 SYGVKD. CDR3 size: 15 residues. The CDR3 here is CAISESLLSTDTQYF. In DNA, the CDR3 is TGTGCCATCAGTGAGTCGTTACTCAGCACAGATACGCAGTATTTT.

This rearrangement joins TRBV3-1 (or the pseudogene TRBV3-2) to TRBJ2-7, with TRBD1 matching over 7 bases. The CDR3 loop spans 14 amino acids. The V segment lost 4 bases and the J segment 1 base; nucleotides outside the gene matches: 4. Germline loops: CDR1 LGHDT, CDR2 YNNKEL (reference sequence). The CDR3 coding sequence is TGTGCCAGCAGCCGGGGACAGCTGTCCTACGAGCAGTACTTC. Its translation is CASSRGQLSYEQYF.

This clone occurred a few times. This chain joins TRBV6-1 and TRBJ2-3; TRBD2 matches 7 bases. CDR1 and CDR2 from the germline V gene are MNHNS and SASEGT. V was pared by 2 bases and J by 0 bases, with 5 bases of the junction left unmatched. The CDR3 covers 16 residues. CDR3 loop: CASSESGGGSTDTQYF. CDR3 DNA: TGTGCCAGCAGTGAATCAGGCGGGGGAAGCACAGATACGCAGTATTTT.

The chain uses TRBV7-3 and TRBJ2-7, with TRBD1 matching over 9 bases. CDR3 length: 15 residues. Germline V gene data show CDR1 as SGHTA and CDR2 as FQGTGA. The J segment lost 5 bases and the V segment lost 1 base, leaving 6 bases of the junction unmatched. The CDR3: CASSLNGQGLDEQYF. CDR3 coding DNA: TGTGCCAGCAGCTTAAACGGACAGGGGCTCGACGAGCAGTACTTC. The variable domain in full, with the rest retrieved from reference TRBV7-3 and TRBJ2-7, is GAGVSQTPSNKVTEKGKYVELRCDPISGHTALYWYRQSLGQGPEFLIYFQGTGAADDSGLPNDRFFAVRPEGSVSTLKIQRTERGDSAVYLCASSLNGQGLDEQYFGPGTRLTVT.

CDR3 sequence: CASSYIGKPQHF. The CDR3 nucleotides are TGTGCCAGCAGTTACATCGGGAAGCCCCAGCATTTT. The genes are TRBV6-2 or TRBV6-3 and TRBJ1-5; the D is unclear. The germline CDR1 and CDR2 sequences are MNHEY and SVGEGT. This CDR3 is built from 12 residues. The V and J ends lost 2 bases and 8 bases respectively, with 7 bases between them.

The table lists this clone with a few counts. The chain has TRBV3-1 (or the pseudogene TRBV3-2) and TRBJ1-1; D gene uncertain. Germline assignment: CDR1 LGHDT and CDR2 YNNKEL (reference sequence). The CDR3 contains 12 residues. Trimming removed 0 bases at V and 6 bases at J, with 5 bases between. CDR3 sequence reads: CASSQEYSEAFF. The CDR3 nucleotides are TGTGCCAGCAGCCAAGAATATTCTGAAGCTTTCTTT.

The chain couples TRBV28 to TRBJ1-2; TRBD1 is a possible D gene (5 bases). This CDR3 has 15 residues. Germline V gene sequence: CDR1 MDHEN, CDR2 SYDVKM. Deletions cut 5 bases from V and 4 bases from J, with 17 bases between. The CDR3 DNA reads TGTGCCAGCAGTCCCCCCGGGACCGGGGGCTATGGCTACACCTTC. It translates to CASSPPGTGGYGYTF.

This clone was found once. J is TRBJ1-4 and V is TRBV29-1; the D gene is possibly TRBD1 (6 bases). Germline V lookup: CDR1 SQVTM, CDR2 ANQGSEA. CDR3 length equals 14 residues. Trimming took 6 bases from V and 0 from J, leaving 11 bases between them. CDR3 coding DNA: TGCAGCGTGGCAGACAGGACAACTAATGAAAAACTGTTTTTT. Translated: CSVADRTTNEKLFF. Full variable domain (rest looked up from reference TRBV29-1 and TRBJ1-4): SAVISQKPSRDICQRGTSLTIQCQVDSQVTMMFWYRQQPGQSLTLIATANQGSEATYESGFVIDKFPISRPNLTFSTLTVSNMSPEDSSIYLCSVADRTTNEKLFFGSGTQLSVL.

This clone was observed a single time. V gene TRBV7-9 combines with J gene TRBJ2-3; 9 nucleotides agree with TRBD2. The germline gives CDR1 SEHNR, CDR2 FQNEAQ (reference sequence). The CDR3 contains 16 residues. V gave up 5 bases and J gave up 0 bases; unmatched junction bases: 6. The CDR3 bases are TGTGCCAGCAGCCCCTTGGCGGGGGGGAGCACAGATACGCAGTATTTT. It translates to CASSPLAGGSTDTQYF. Based on the CDR3 plus reference TRBV7-9 and TRBJ2-3, the full variable domain is DTGVSQNPRHKITKRGQNVTFRCDPISEHNRLYWYRQTLGQGPEFLTYFQNEAQLEKSRLLSDRFSAERPKGSFSTLEIQRTEQGDSAMYLCASSPLAGGSTDTQYFGPGTRLTVL.

V usage is TRBV5-1 and J usage is TRBJ2-7, with TRBD1 as a possible D gene (6 bases). The CDR3 is 14 residues long. V was pared by 1 base and J by 2 bases, with 10 bases between. Germline CDR1 SGHRS, CDR2 YFSETQ. The CDR3 reads CASSLPGAPYEQYF. CDR3 nucleotides: TGCGCCAGCAGCTTGCCAGGGGCTCCCTACGAGCAGTACTTC.

This clone was counted once. The V call is TRBV12-3 or TRBV12-4, the J call TRBJ1-6, with TRBD1 as a possible D gene (5 bases). CDR3 size: 13 residues. V lost 5 bases to trimming and J lost 11 bases, with 13 bases between them. CDR3 sequence: CASSRQGFTPLHF. In nucleotides, the CDR3 is TGTGCCAGCAGTCGGCAGGGTTTTACACCCCTCCACTTT.

This sequence joins TRBV3-1 (or the pseudogene TRBV3-2) and TRBJ1-4, with D unclear. V lost 5 bases to trimming and J lost 8 bases, with 12 bases between them. Per germline, CDR1 LGHDT and CDR2 YNNKEL (reference sequence). The CDR3 covers 13 residues. CDR3: CASSGRTGEKLFF. The CDR3 DNA sequence: TGTGCCAGCAGCGGCCGGACGGGGGAAAAACTGTTTTTT.

The chain is built from TRBV6-2 or TRBV6-3 and TRBJ2-7; 8 nucleotides match TRBD1. The CDR3 has 13 amino acids. J gave up 7 bases and V 4 bases, and 6 bases lay outside the gene matches. Germline CDR1 MNHEY, CDR2 SVGEGT. In DNA form, the CDR3 reads TGTGCCAGCAGTTCGGACAGGGCAGAAGAGCAGTACTTC. Its translation: CASSSDRAEEQYF.

V usage is TRBV28 and J usage is TRBJ1-1; D remains unclear. The V gene's germline CDR1 is MDHEN and CDR2 SYDVKM. The length of the CDR3 is 14 residues. The V gene lost 6 bases and the J gene lost 6 bases, with 17 bases spanning the gap. CDR3 protein: CASSPLSEGSEAFF. In DNA, the CDR3 is TGTGCCAGCAGCCCCTTGAGTGAGGGCTCTGAAGCTTTCTTT.

The rearrangement uses TRBV6-5 and TRBJ1-1; a weak D match, TRBD1 (6 bases). With 5 bases removed from V and 1 base from J, the gap between germline ends came to 11 bases. CDR1 is MNHEY, CDR2 SVGAGI, per germline. The CDR3 consists of 14 residues. CDR3 bases: TGTGCCAGCAGTCGCCCGGACAGGAACACTGAAGCTTTCTTT. Residues: CASSRPDRNTEAFF.

The rearrangement uses TRBV18 and TRBJ1-2; D is perhaps TRBD1 (6 bases). Germline lookup yields CDR1 KGHSH and CDR2 LQKENI. Trimming stripped 6 bases from V and 3 bases from J, with 17 bases between. This CDR3 has 15 residues. CDR3 loop: CASSERPSGDYGYTF. The CDR3 DNA sequence: TGTGCCAGCTCTGAACGCCCGTCAGGGGACTATGGCTACACCTTC.